The 32 T cell receptor beta chains below were found in one sample sequenced in a study of blood T cell repertoires in COVID-19. The repertoire was sequenced with immunoSEQ multiplex PCR; TCRdb's copy has only in-frame clones and lacks some. The sample includes some 90,000 clones, 86% of them seen just once. Sample: peripheral blood. The source of these receptors is a human donor in a cohort sampled during active COVID-19.

The chain links TRBV7-9 to TRBJ2-7, with 10 bases that match TRBD1. CDR1 is SEHNR and CDR2 is FQNEAQ in the germline V gene (reference sequence). V lost 5 bases, J lost 2 bases, and 9 bases stayed unmatched. This CDR3 region has 16 residues. The CDR3 here is CASSAGQGVSTYEQYF. The CDR3 region has the DNA TGTGCCAGCAGCGCAGGACAGGGGGTCTCCACCTACGAGCAGTACTTC.

The chain joins TRBV3-1 (or the pseudogene TRBV3-2) to TRBJ1-2; 7 nucleotides agree with TRBD1. Looked up from germline, CDR1 is LGHDT and CDR2 is YNNKEL (reference sequence). The CDR3 is 15 amino acids. Trimming at V came to 2 bases and at J to 4 bases, leaving 7 bases not matched to a gene. CDR3: CASSQSSRGAYGYTF. DNA of the CDR3: TGTGCCAGCAGCCAATCAAGCAGGGGGGCCTATGGCTACACCTTC.

This rearrangement joins TRBV29-1 to TRBJ2-7, with 8 bases matching TRBD2. Germline values: CDR1 SQVTM, CDR2 ANQGSEA. This CDR3 region has 12 residues. Trimming removed 6 bases from V and 7 bases from J; junction bases left unmatched: 8. The CDR3 bases are TGCAGCGTAGAAAGCGGGAGTCGGGAGCAGTACTTC. Encoded protein: CSVESGSREQYF.

The CDR3 protein is CASSWTSGGTNEQFF. The CDR3 DNA reads TGTGCCAGTAGTTGGACTAGCGGAGGGACAAATGAGCAGTTCTTC. The chain links TRBV19 to TRBJ2-1; 10 nucleotides agree with TRBD2. This CDR3 has 15 amino acids. The ends lost 5 bases at V and 7 bases at J; junction bases unmatched: 8. The germline V gene encodes CDR1 LNHDA and CDR2 SQIVND (reference sequence). The full variable domain, with the rest looked up from reference TRBV19 and TRBJ2-1, is DGGITQSPKYLFRKEGQNVTLSCEQNLNHDAMYWYRQDPGQGLRLIYYSQIVNDFQKGDIAEGYSVSREKKESFPLTVTSAQKNPTAFYLCASSWTSGGTNEQFFGPGTRLTVL.

The V call is TRBV19, the J call TRBJ1-5, with 7 bases fitting TRBD1. J was trimmed by 5 bases and V by 7 bases; bases with no gene match: 8. CDR1 is LNHDA, CDR2 SQIVND, per germline (reference sequence). This CDR3 region has 14 residues. CDR3 sequence: CASTTGQIDQPQHF. CDR3 nucleotide sequence: TGTGCCAGTACCACGGGACAGATCGATCAGCCCCAGCATTTT.

CDR3 DNA sequence: TGTGCCAGCAGTGAAACGGCGGGAGGCGGCTACGAGCAGTACTTC. Translated: CASSETAGGGYEQYF. This chain joins TRBV2 and TRBJ2-7; TRBD2 agrees at 8 bases. CDR3 size: 15 residues. The germline V gene has CDR1 SNHLY and CDR2 FYNNEI. The junction had 6 bases not matched to a gene; V was cut back by 2 bases and J by 3 bases.

The chain combines TRBV7-6 with TRBJ2-4; 8 nucleotides match TRBD1. CDR3 length: 13 residues. V shed 6 bases, J shed 12 bases, and the junction held 10 bases outside the gene matches. The germline gives CDR1 SGHVS, CDR2 FNYEAQ. The CDR3 bases are TGTGCCAGCAGTCGGACAGGGCGTGGGCATCAGTACTTC. Its translation is CASSRTGRGHQYF.

The J gene is TRBJ2-2, the V gene TRBV28; TRBD1 might be the D (5 bases). Germline CDR1 reads MDHEN; CDR2 reads SYDVKM. The length of the CDR3 is 16 residues. V lost 3 bases, J lost 3 bases, and 14 bases lay in between. The CDR3 spells CASSFTGGLDTGELFF. Written as DNA, the CDR3 is TGTGCCAGCAGTTTTACAGGCGGTTTGGACACCGGGGAGCTGTTTTTT.

The rearrangement links TRBV18 to TRBJ2-1; D might be TRBD1 (5 bases). Trimming removed 4 bases from V and 0 bases from J, with 13 bases in between. The CDR3 has 16 residues. Germline V gene data show CDR1 as KGHSH and CDR2 as LQKENI. The CDR3 DNA follows: TGTGCCAGCTCACTACAGGACCAGAGCTCCTACAATGAGCAGTTCTTC. Amino acids: CASSLQDQSSYNEQFF.

The chain employs TRBV4-3 and TRBJ2-1; 9 bases agree with TRBD1. The length of the CDR3 is 16 residues. The V gene's germline CDR1 is LGHNA and CDR2 YSLEER. With 5 bases clipped from V and 8 bases from J, the junction kept 13 bases outside the gene matches. This chain's CDR3 is CASSYAAGTGSYEQFF. As DNA, the CDR3 is TGCGCCAGCAGCTACGCAGCTGGGACAGGGTCCTATGAGCAGTTCTTC.

The sample holds a few counts of this clone. J is TRBJ2-2 and V is TRBV30; D is undetermined. The CDR3 contains 12 residues. V lost 1 base and J 5 bases, leaving 5 bases between the germline ends. The germline V gene has CDR1 GTSNPN and CDR2 SVGIG (reference sequence). Here the CDR3 DNA reads TGTGCCTGGAGTGACGGGACCGGGGAGCTGTTTTTT. Protein product: CAWSDGTGELFF.

The chain combines TRBV2 with TRBJ1-1, with D maybe TRBD1 (5 bases). This CDR3 spans 15 amino acids. The V gene lost 9 bases and the J gene lost 7 bases, with 24 bases spanning the gap. Germline lookup yields CDR1 SNHLY and CDR2 FYNNEI. Here the CDR3 DNA reads TGTGCCAGTAGACTCTCCGGAGGGGATCGGGGTGAAGCTTTCTTT. Protein sequence: CASRLSGGDRGEAFF. Combining the CDR3 with reference TRBV2 and TRBJ1-1 gives the whole variable domain EPEVTQTPSHQVTQMGQEVILRCVPISNHLYFYWYRQILGQKVEFLVSFYNNEISEKSEIFDDQFSVERPDGSNFTLKIRSTKLEDSAMYFCASRLSGGDRGEAFFGQGTRLTVV.

This chain uses TRBV7-2 with TRBJ2-7; a possible D gene is TRBD1 (5 bases). Germline V gene data show CDR1 as SGHTA and CDR2 as FQGNSA. The CDR3 loop spans 15 amino acids. V was pared by 0 bases and J by 0 bases, with 9 bases between. CDR3 protein: CASSLAGTGSYEQYF. The CDR3 nucleotides read TGTGCCAGCAGCTTAGCAGGTACAGGCTCCTACGAGCAGTACTTC.

The chain links TRBV19 to TRBJ1-5; D gene unclear. The ends were cut back, 3 bases at V and 5 bases at J, with 11 bases in the middle. CDR3 length equals 14 residues. Germline CDR1 reads LNHDA; CDR2 reads SQIVND (reference sequence). The CDR3 DNA reads TGTGCCAGTAGTATCGGGTCAGTTCATCAGCCCCAGCATTTT. This gives the protein CASSIGSVHQPQHF.

V is TRBV7-2 and J is TRBJ2-2, with a weak D call TRBD1 (6 bases). V shed 5 bases and J shed 1 base, with 11 bases lying between them. Germline V CDR1 and CDR2: SGHTA, FQGNSA. This CDR3 is built from 15 residues. DNA of the CDR3: TGTGCCAGCAGCCTCGACAGGAGGAACACCGGGGAGCTGTTTTTT. Translating it yields CASSLDRRNTGELFF.

This chain connects TRBV2 to TRBJ1-5; 8 bases line up with TRBD1. This CDR3 has 15 amino acids. Per the germline V gene, CDR1 is SNHLY and CDR2 is FYNNEI. Unmatched junction bases numbered 7, after V lost 2 bases and J lost 7 bases. This chain's CDR3 is CASSERSGGRQPQHF. As DNA, the CDR3 is TGTGCCAGCAGTGAAAGGTCAGGGGGCCGACAGCCCCAGCATTTT.

This clone has a handful of counts. V usage is TRBV6-6 and J usage is TRBJ2-2; possible D gene TRBD2, 7 bases. CDR1 and CDR2 (germline): MNHNY, SVGAGI (reference sequence). The V end was cut by 4 bases, the J end by 5 bases, with 17 bases between. CDR3 length: 16 residues. This chain's CDR3 is CASSSARGAGTGELFF. The CDR3 DNA sequence: TGTGCCAGCAGTTCGGCCCGGGGGGCCGGGACCGGGGAGCTGTTTTTT.

The chain employs TRBV7-9 and TRBJ2-1; perhaps TRBD2 as D (6 bases). Germline V gene lookup returns CDR1 SEHNR and CDR2 FQNEAQ (reference sequence). Trimming took off 1 base at V and 7 bases at J, with 8 bases between the two ends. CDR3 length: 13 amino acids. In nucleotides, the CDR3 is TGTGCCAGCAGCTTAGGGGGGGTAAATGAGCAGTTCTTC. Its translation: CASSLGGVNEQFF.

This clone was seen just once. This sequence joins TRBV5-4 and TRBJ2-1; 9 bases align to TRBD2. The CDR3 loop spans 14 amino acids. Germline assignment: CDR1 SGHNT and CDR2 YYREEE (reference sequence). The ends lost 2 bases at V and 12 bases at J; junction bases unmatched: 9. CDR3 residues: CASSFSGSPRGQFF. The CDR3 DNA reads TGTGCCAGCAGCTTTAGCGGGAGCCCCCGGGGGCAGTTCTTC.

The rearrangement joins TRBV6-6 to TRBJ1-1; D unclear. V lost 4 bases to trimming and J lost 0 bases, with 9 bases between them. The germline V gene encodes CDR1 MNHNY and CDR2 SVGAGI (reference sequence). The CDR3 length is 14 residues. The CDR3 is CASSFWQLNTEAFF. In DNA, the CDR3 is TGTGCCAGCAGTTTTTGGCAGTTGAACACTGAAGCTTTCTTT.

This chain connects TRBV11-2 to TRBJ2-1; D ambiguous. V was cut by 4 bases and J by 6 bases, with 10 bases left in between. Per germline, CDR1 SGHAT and CDR2 FQNNGV. The CDR3 totals 13 residues. This CDR3 reads CASSYGASNEQFF. The CDR3 DNA follows: TGTGCCAGCAGCTATGGTGCCAGCAATGAGCAGTTCTTC.

This rearrangement joins TRBV2 to TRBJ1-5; D is undetermined. With 6 bases removed from V and 6 bases from J, the gap between germline ends came to 9 bases. The length of the CDR3 is 12 residues. Germline CDR1 reads SNHLY; CDR2 reads FYNNEI. The CDR3 coding sequence is TGTGCCAGCAGCGGGGATGGTCAGCCCCAGCATTTT. Protein: CASSGDGQPQHF.

This chain joins TRBV6-2 or TRBV6-3 and TRBJ2-5, with D hard to call. CDR1 MNHEY and CDR2 SVGEGT come from the germline V gene. V was trimmed by 2 bases and J by 4 bases, leaving 8 bases between them. This CDR3 region has 13 residues. DNA of the CDR3: TGTGCCAGCAGTTACACCCCACTAGAGACCCAGTACTTC. Translation: CASSYTPLETQYF.

This clone was counted a single time. This rearrangement joins TRBV4-2 to TRBJ2-5; D possibly corresponds to TRBD2 (5 bases). V gave up 1 base and J gave up 3 bases, with 12 bases separating them. Germline V gives CDR1 LGHNA, CDR2 YNFKEQ. This CDR3 contains 15 residues. CDR3 residues: CASSQVPSGEETQYF. The CDR3 region has the DNA TGTGCCAGCAGCCAAGTCCCCAGCGGCGAAGAGACCCAGTACTTC.

This chain connects TRBV7-9 to TRBJ2-5, with D possibly being TRBD2 (6 bases). V lost 7 bases to trimming and J lost 2 bases, with 17 bases between them. The CDR3 has 15 residues. The germline V gene has CDR1 SEHNR and CDR2 FQNEAQ (reference sequence). CDR3 sequence (DNA): TGTGCCAGCACCCCACGTGGACTAATTCAAGAGACCCAGTACTTC. Encoded protein: CASTPRGLIQETQYF.

J is TRBJ2-7 and V is TRBV7-2; D not certain. With 1 base removed from V and 2 bases from J, the gap between germline ends came to 9 bases. The germline gives CDR1 SGHTA, CDR2 FQGNSA. The CDR3 loop spans 14 amino acids. CDR3 protein: CASSLGRHAYEQYF. CDR3 DNA: TGTGCCAGCAGCTTAGGCAGACACGCCTACGAGCAGTACTTC.

The chain employs TRBV18 and TRBJ2-4; 9 nucleotides match TRBD1. CDR3 length: 15 amino acids. V dropped 5 bases and J dropped 6; count of bases not matched to a gene: 8. Germline V lookup: CDR1 KGHSH, CDR2 LQKENI. Here the CDR3 reads CASSADRGLGNIQYF. CDR3 bases: TGTGCCAGCTCAGCGGACAGGGGTTTGGGAAACATTCAGTACTTC.

The chain combines TRBV10-3 with TRBJ2-1; TRBD2 agrees at 7 bases. The CDR3 loop spans 17 amino acids. V trimming: 0 bases; J trimming: 5 bases; junction bases outside the gene matches: 10. Germline V CDR1 and CDR2: ENHRY, SYGVKD. The CDR3 bases are TGTGCCATCAGTGAGTCGACGCCTAGCGGCTATAACAATGAGCAGTTCTTC. Translation gives CAISESTPSGYNNEQFF.

The V and J genes are TRBV10-3 and TRBJ2-2; TRBD1 aligns across 7 bases. Losses at the gene ends were 7 bases for V and 3 bases for J; bases not matched to a gene: 5. The germline V gene has CDR1 ENHRY and CDR2 SYGVKD. The CDR3 is made up of 14 amino acids. CDR3 residues: CAITTGVDTGELFF. The CDR3 coding sequence is TGTGCCATCACCACAGGGGTGGACACCGGGGAGCTGTTTTTT.

The CDR3 DNA reads as TGTGCCAGCAGCACAGGACTAGCGGGAGGGGTTGACATTCAGTACTTC. Its translation: CASSTGLAGGVDIQYF. V and J are TRBV9 and TRBJ2-4, with TRBD2 matching 15 bases. CDR3 length equals 16 residues. The V gene end was trimmed by 4 bases and the J gene end by 8 bases; junction bases not matched to a gene: 7. Germline V lookup: CDR1 SGDLS, CDR2 YYNGEE.

In its sample, this clone was seen once. V is TRBV19 and J is TRBJ1-6, with TRBD1 matching 8 bases. Looked up from germline, CDR1 is LNHDA and CDR2 is SQIVND (reference sequence). V gave up 5 bases and J gave up 9 bases; unmatched junction bases: 3. The CDR3 contains 13 residues. For the CDR3, the DNA is TGTGCCAGTAGTGTGACAGGGGTTTCACCCCTCCACTTT. Protein: CASSVTGVSPLHF.

This chain links TRBV15 with TRBJ2-1, with 8 bases aligning to TRBD2. V lost 5 bases to trimming and J lost 8 bases; unmatched junction nucleotides: 11. The CDR3 is made up of 15 amino acids. Per germline, CDR1 LNHNV and CDR2 YYDKDF (reference sequence). CDR3 coding DNA: TGTGCCACCAGCGCAGGACTAGCTAGCAACGATGAGCAGTTCTTC. Translated: CATSAGLASNDEQFF.